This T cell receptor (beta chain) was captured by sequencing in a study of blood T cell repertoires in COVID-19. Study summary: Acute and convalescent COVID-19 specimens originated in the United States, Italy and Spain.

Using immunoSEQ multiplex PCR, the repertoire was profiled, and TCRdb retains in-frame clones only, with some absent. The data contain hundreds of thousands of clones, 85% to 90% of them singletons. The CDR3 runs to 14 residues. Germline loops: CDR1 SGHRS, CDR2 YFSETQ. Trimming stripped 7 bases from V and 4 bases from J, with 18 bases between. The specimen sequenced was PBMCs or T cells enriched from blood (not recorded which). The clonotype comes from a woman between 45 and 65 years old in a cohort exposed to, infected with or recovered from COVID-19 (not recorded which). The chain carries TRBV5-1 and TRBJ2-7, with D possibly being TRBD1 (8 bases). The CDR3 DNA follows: TGCGCCAGCTCCGGACAGGGAGGGGCGTACGAGCAGTACTTC. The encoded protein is CASSGQGGAYEQYF.